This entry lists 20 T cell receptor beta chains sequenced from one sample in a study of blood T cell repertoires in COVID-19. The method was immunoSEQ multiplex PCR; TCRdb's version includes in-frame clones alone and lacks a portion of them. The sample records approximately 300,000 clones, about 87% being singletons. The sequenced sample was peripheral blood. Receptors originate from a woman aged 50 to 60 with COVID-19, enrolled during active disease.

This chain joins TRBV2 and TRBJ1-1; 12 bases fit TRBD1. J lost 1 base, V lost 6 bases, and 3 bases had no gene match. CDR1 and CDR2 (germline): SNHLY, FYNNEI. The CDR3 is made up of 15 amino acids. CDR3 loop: CASRGTGGANTEAFF. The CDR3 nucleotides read TGTGCCAGCAGAGGGACAGGGGGCGCGAACACTGAAGCTTTCTTT.

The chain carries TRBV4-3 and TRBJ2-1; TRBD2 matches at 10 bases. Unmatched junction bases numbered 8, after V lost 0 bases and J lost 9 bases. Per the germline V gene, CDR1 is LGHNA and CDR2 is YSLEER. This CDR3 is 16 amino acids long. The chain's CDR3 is CASSQDSSGSVSEQFF. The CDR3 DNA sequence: TGCGCCAGCAGCCAAGATTCTAGCGGGAGTGTCAGTGAGCAGTTCTTC.

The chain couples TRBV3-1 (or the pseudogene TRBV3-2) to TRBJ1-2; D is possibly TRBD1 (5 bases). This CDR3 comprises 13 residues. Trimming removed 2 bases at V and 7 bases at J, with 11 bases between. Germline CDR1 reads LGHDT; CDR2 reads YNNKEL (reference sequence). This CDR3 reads CASSQSGKGGYTF. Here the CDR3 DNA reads TGTGCCAGCAGCCAATCAGGGAAAGGTGGCTACACCTTC.

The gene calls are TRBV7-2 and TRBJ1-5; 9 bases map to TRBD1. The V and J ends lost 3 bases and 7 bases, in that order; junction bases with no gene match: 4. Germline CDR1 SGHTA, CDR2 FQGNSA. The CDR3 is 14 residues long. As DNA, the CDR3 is TGTGCCAGCAGCTTGGGACAGGGATACCAGCCCCAGCATTTT. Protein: CASSLGQGYQPQHF. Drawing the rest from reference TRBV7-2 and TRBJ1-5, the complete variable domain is GAGVSQSPSNKVTEKGKDVELRCDPISGHTALYWYRQSLGQGLEFLIYFQGNSAPDKSGLPSDRFSAERTGGSVSTLTIQRTQQEDSAVYLCASSLGQGYQPQHFGDGTRLSIL.

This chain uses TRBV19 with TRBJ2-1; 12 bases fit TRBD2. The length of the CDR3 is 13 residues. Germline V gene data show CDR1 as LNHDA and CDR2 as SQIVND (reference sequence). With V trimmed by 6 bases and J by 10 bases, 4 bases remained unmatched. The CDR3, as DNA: TGTGCCAGTAGGACTAGCGGGAGAGTCGAGCAGTTCTTC. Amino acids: CASRTSGRVEQFF.

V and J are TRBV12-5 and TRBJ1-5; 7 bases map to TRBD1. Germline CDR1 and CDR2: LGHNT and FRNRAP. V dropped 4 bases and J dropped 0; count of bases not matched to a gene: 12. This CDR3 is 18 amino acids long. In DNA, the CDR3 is TGTGCTAGTGGTTCTCTGTTGACAGGGACCTATAGCAATCAGCCCCAGCATTTT. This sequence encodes CASGSLLTGTYSNQPQHF. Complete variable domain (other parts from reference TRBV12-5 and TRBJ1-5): DARVTQTPRHKVTEMGQEVTMRCQPILGHNTVFWYRQTMMQGLELLAYFRNRAPLDDSGMPKDRFSAEMPDATLATLKIQPSEPRDSAVYFCASGSLLTGTYSNQPQHFGDGTRLSIL.

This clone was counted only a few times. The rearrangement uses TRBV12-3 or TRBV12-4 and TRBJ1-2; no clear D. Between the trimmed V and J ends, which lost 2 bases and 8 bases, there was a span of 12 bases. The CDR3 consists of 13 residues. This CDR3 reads CASSLWSPRGYTF. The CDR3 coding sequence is TGTGCCAGCAGTTTATGGTCCCCTAGGGGCTACACCTTC.

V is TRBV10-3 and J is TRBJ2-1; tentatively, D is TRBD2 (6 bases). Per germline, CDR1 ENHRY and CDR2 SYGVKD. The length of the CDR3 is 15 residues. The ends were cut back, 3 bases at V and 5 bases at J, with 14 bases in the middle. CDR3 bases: TGTGCCATCAGTGATGTTAGCGGAGCCGACAATGAGCAGTTCTTC. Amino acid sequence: CAISDVSGADNEQFF.

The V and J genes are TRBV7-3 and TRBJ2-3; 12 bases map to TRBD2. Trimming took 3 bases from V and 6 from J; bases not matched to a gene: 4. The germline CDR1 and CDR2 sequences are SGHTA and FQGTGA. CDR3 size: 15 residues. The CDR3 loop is CASSFRTSGMDTQYF. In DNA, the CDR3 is TGTGCCAGCAGCTTCCGGACTAGCGGGATGGATACGCAGTATTTT.

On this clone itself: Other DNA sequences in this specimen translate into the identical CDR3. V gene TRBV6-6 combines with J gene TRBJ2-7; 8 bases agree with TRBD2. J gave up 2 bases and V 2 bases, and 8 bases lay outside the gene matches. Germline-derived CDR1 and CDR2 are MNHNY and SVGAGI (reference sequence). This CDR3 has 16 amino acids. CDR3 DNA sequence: TGTGCCAGCAGTTACCCCAGCGGGAGTGGCACCTACGAGCAGTACTTC. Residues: CASSYPSGSGTYEQYF.

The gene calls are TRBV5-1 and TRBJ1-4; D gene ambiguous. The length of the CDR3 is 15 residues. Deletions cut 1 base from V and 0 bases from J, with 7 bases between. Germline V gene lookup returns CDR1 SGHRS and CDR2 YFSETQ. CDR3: CASSLTVATNEKLFF. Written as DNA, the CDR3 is TGCGCCAGCAGCTTGACAGTTGCAACTAATGAAAAACTGTTTTTT.

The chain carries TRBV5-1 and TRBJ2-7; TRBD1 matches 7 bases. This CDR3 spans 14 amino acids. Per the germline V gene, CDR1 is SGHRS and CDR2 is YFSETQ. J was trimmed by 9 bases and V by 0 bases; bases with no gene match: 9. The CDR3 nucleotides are TGCGCCAGCAGCTTGGAAACCGACAGGGTAAGGCAGTACTTC. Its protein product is CASSLETDRVRQYF.

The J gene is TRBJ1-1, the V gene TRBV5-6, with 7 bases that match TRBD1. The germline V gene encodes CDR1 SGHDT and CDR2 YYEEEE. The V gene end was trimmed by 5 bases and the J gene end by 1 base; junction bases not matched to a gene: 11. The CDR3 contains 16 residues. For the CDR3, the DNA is TGTGCCAGCAGGGATCGGTTCAGGGGGACGAACACTGAAGCTTTCTTT. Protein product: CASRDRFRGTNTEAFF. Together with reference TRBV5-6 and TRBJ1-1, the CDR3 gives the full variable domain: DAGVTQSPTHLIKTRGQQVTLRCSPKSGHDTVSWYQQALGQGPQFIFQYYEEEERQRGNFPDRFSGHQFPNYSSELNVNALLLGDSALYLCASRDRFRGTNTEAFFGQGTRLTVV.

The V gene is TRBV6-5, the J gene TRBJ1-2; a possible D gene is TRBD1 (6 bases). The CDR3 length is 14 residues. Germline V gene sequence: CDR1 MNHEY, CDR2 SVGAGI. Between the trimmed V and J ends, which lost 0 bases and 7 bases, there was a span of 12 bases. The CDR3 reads CASSYSKWGPGYTF. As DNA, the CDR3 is TGTGCCAGCAGTTACTCGAAATGGGGGCCTGGCTACACCTTC.

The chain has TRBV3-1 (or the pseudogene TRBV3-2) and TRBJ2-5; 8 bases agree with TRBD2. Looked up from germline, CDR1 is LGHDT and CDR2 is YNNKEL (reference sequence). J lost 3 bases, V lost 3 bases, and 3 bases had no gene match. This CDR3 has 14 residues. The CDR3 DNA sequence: TGTGCCAGCAGCCAGGACGGGAGGGAAGAGACCCAGTACTTC. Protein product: CASSQDGREETQYF.

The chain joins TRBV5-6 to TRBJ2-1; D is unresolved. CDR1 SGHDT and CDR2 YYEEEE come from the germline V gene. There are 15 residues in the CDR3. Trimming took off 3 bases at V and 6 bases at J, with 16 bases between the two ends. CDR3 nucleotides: TGTGCCAGCAGCTCTCTAGAGACCCAAGGCAATGAGCAGTTCTTC. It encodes CASSSLETQGNEQFF.

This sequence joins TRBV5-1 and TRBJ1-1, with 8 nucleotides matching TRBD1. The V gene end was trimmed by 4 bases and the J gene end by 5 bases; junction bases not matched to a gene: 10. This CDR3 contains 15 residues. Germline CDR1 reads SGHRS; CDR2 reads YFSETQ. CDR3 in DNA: TGCGCCAGCAGCGTACGGACAGGGACGTTGACTGAAGCTTTCTTT. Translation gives CASSVRTGTLTEAFF.

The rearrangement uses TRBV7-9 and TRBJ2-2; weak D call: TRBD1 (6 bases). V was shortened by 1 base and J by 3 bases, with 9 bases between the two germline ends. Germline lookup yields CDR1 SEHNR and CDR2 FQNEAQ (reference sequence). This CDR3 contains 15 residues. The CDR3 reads CASSLGTVDTGELFF. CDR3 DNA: TGTGCCAGCAGCTTAGGGACAGTTGACACCGGGGAGCTGTTTTTT.

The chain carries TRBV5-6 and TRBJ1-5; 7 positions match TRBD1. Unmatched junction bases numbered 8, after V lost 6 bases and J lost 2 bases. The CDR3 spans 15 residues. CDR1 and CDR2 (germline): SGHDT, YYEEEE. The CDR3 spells CASILNRGGNQPQHF. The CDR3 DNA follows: TGTGCCAGCATCCTAAACAGGGGTGGCAATCAGCCCCAGCATTTT.

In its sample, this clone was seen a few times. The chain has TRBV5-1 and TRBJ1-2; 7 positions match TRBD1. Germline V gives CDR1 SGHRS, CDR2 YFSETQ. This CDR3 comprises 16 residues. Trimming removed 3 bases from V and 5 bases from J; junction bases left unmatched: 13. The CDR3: CASSSSPQGVRYGYTF. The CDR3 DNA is TGCGCCAGCAGCTCGAGCCCCCAGGGGGTAAGGTATGGCTACACCTTC.